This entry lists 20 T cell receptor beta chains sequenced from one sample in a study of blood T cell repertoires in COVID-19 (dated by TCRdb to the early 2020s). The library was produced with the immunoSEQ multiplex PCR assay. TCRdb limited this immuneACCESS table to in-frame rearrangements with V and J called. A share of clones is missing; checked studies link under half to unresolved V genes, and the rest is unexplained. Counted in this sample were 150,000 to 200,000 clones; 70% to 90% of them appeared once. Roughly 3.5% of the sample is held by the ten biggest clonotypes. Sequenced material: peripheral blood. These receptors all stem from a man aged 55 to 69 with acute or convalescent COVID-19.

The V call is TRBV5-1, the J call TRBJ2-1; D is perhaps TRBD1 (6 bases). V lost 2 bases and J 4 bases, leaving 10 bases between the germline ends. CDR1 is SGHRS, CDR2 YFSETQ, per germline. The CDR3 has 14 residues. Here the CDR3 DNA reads TGCGCCAGCAGCTTCCGGACAGATTACAATGAGCAGTTCTTC. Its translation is CASSFRTDYNEQFF.

The DNA for the CDR3 is TGTGCCAGCACCTCGTTGGCACTCCAATCGGGTCGGCATTTT. Encoded protein: CASTSLALQSGRHF. The V and J genes are TRBV28 and TRBJ1-5; no reliable D call. The CDR3 is 14 residues long. The germline CDR1 and CDR2 sequences are MDHEN and SYDVKM. The germline V and J ends were trimmed by 7 bases and 15 bases, with 25 bases remaining between them.

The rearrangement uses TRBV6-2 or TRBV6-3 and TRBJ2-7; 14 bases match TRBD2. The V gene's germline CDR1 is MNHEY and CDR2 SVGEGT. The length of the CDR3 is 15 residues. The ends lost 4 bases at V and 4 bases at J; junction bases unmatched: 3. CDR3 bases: TGTGCCAGCAGTTCCGGACTAGCGGGAGGTTACGAGCAGTACTTC. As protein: CASSSGLAGGYEQYF.

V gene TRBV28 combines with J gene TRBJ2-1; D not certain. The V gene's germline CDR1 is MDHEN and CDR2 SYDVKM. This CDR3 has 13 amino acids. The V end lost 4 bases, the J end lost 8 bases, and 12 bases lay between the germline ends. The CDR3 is CASSSGSIYEQFF. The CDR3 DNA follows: TGTGCCAGCAGTTCGGGTAGTATATATGAGCAGTTCTTC.

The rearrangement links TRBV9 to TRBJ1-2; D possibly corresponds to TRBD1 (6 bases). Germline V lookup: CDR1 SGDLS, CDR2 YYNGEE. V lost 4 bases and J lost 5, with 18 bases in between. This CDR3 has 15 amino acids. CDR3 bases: TGTGCCAGCAGCACTTACCAGGGGTACGGGTATGGCTACACCTTC. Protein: CASSTYQGYGYGYTF.

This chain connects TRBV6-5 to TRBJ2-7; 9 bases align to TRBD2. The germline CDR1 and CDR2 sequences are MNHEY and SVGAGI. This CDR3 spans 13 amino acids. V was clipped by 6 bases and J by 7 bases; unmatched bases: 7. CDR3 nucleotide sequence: TGTGCCAGCAGAATAGCGGGAGCGAAAGAGCAGTACTTC. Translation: CASRIAGAKEQYF.

CDR3 loop: CASSFPGLAGGSSYNEQFF. Written as DNA, the CDR3 is TGTGCCAGCAGTTTTCCGGGACTAGCGGGAGGGAGCTCCTACAATGAGCAGTTCTTC. The chain carries TRBV28 and TRBJ2-1, with 16 nucleotides matching TRBD2. This CDR3 is 19 amino acids long. Losses at the gene ends were 3 bases for V and 0 bases for J; bases not matched to a gene: 5. Germline lookup yields CDR1 MDHEN and CDR2 SYDVKM.

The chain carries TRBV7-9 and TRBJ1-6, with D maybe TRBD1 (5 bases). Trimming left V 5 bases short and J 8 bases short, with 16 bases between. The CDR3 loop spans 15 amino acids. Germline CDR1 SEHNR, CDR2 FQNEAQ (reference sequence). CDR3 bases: TGTGCCAGCAGCAGTTCCGGGGGGAGTTATTCACCCCTCCACTTT. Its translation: CASSSSGGSYSPLHF.

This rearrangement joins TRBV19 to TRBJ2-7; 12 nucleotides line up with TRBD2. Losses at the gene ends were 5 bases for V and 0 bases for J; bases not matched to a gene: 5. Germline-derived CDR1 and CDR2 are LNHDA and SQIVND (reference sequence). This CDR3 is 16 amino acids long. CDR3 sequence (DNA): TGTGCCAGTAGTGAGGTACTAGCGGGGGGCTCCTACGAGCAGTACTTC. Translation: CASSEVLAGGSYEQYF.

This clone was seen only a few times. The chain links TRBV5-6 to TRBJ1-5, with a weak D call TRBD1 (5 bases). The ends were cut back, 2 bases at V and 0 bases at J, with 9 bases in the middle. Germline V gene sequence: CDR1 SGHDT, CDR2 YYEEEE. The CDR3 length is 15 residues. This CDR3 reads CASSFQGSSNQPQHF. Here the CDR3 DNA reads TGTGCCAGCAGCTTTCAGGGAAGTAGCAATCAGCCCCAGCATTTT.

CDR3 region: CASSPWTGREQYF. Written as DNA, the CDR3 is TGTGCCAGCTCACCATGGACAGGTCGGGAGCAGTACTTC. V usage is TRBV18 and J usage is TRBJ2-7, with 7 bases lining up with TRBD1. Losses at the gene ends were 2 bases for V and 7 bases for J; bases not matched to a gene: 5. Germline-derived CDR1 and CDR2 are KGHSH and LQKENI. There are 13 residues in the CDR3.

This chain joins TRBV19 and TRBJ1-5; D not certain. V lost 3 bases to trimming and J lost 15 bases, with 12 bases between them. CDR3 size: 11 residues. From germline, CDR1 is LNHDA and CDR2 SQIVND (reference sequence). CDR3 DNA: TGTGCCAGTAGTATCCGACATACTCTGCATTTT. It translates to CASSIRHTLHF.

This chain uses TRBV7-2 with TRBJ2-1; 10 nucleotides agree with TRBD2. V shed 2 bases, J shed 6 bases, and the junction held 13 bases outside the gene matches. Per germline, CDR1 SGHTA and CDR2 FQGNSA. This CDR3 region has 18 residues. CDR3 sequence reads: CASSLMGVAGGFTNEQFF. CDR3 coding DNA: TGTGCCAGCAGCTTAATGGGGGTAGCGGGAGGTTTTACCAATGAGCAGTTCTTC.

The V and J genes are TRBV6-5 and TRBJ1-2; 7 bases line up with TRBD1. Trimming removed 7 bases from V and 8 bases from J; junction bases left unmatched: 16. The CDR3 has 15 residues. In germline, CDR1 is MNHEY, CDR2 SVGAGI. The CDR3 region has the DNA TGTGCCAGCAACGAAAGCCCGACAGGGATGGGAGGCTACACCTTC. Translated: CASNESPTGMGGYTF.

Here the CDR3 reads CASSVEGGAGELFF. In DNA, the CDR3 is TGTGCCAGCAGCGTAGAAGGGGGAGCCGGGGAGCTGTTTTTT. The chain recombines TRBV9 with TRBJ2-2; possibly TRBD1 for D (6 bases). Germline V gene data show CDR1 as SGDLS and CDR2 as YYNGEE. Deletions cut 0 bases from V and 6 bases from J, with 9 bases between. The CDR3 length is 14 residues.

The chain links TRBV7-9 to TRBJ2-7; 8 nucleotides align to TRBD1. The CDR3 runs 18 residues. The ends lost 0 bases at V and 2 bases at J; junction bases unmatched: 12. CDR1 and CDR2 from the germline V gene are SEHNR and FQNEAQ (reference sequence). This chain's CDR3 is CASSLASWSDRGTYEQYF. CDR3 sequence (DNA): TGTGCCAGCAGCTTAGCGAGTTGGTCAGACAGGGGAACCTACGAGCAGTACTTC.

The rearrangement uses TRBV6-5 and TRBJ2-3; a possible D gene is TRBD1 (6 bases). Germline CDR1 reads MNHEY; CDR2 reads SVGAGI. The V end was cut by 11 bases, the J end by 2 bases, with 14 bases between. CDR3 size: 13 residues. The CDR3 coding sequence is TGTGCCTGTCCAGGACAGCACACAGATACGCAGTATTTT. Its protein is CACPGQHTDTQYF.

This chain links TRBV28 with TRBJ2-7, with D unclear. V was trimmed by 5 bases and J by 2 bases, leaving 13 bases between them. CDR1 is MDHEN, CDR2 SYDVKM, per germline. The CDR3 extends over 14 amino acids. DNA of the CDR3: TGTGCCAGCAGTCCTAGGTTCCCTCCCTACGAGCAGTACTTC. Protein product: CASSPRFPPYEQYF.

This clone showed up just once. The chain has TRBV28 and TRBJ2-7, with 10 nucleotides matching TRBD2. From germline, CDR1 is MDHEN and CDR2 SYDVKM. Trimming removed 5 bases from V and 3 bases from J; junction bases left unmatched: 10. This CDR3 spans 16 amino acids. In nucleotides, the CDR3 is TGTGCCAGCAGTCCTCTAGCGGCTAGCGGGAGCTACGAGCAGTACTTC. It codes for CASSPLAASGSYEQYF.

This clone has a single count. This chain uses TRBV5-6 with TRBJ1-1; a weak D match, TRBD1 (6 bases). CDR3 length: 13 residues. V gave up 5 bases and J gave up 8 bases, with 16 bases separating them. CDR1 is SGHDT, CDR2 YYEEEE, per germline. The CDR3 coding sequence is TGTGCCAGCAGTCACGCCCTTGGGACAGAAGCTTTCTTT. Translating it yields CASSHALGTEAFF. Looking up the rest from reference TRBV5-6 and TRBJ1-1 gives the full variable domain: DAGVTQSPTHLIKTRGQQVTLRCSPKSGHDTVSWYQQALGQGPQFIFQYYEEEERQRGNFPDRFSGHQFPNYSSELNVNALLLGDSALYLCASSHALGTEAFFGQGTRLTVV.